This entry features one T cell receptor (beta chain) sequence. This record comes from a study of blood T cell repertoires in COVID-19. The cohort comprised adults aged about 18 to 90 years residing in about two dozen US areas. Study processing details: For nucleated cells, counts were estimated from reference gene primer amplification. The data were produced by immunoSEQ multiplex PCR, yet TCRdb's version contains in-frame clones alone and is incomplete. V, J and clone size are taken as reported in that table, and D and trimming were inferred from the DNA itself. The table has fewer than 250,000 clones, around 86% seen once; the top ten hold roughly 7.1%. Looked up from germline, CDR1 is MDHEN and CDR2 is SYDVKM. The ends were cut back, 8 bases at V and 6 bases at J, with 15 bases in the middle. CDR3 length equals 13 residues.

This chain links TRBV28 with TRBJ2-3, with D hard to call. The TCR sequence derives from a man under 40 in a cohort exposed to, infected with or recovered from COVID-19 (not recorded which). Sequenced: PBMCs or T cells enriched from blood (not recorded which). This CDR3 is CASQSGAVDTQYF. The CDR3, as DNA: TGTGCCAGCCAGTCTGGAGCCGTGGATACGCAGTATTTT.